These T cell receptor beta chains were read from a single sample in a study of immune characteristics of hereditary and idiopathic chronic pancreatitis. Measured with immunoSEQ multiplex PCR; TCRdb has only the in-frame clones, and not every one. The sample lists approximately 1,600 clones, about 80% occurring once. Sequencing was performed on pancreas tissue with hereditary chronic pancreatitis. The receptors derive from a human donor with chronic pancreatitis. Each CDR3 is given with its conserved first and last residue. The order of the fields is CDR3 length, D gene, clone size, J gene, V gene, CDR3 DNA, CDR3 protein. The D gene is left open where the match is weak. Not every row has a clone size; where given, it reads once, few, many or a size class.

17 | NA | few | TRBJ2-2 | TRBV21-1 | TGTGCCAGCAGCAAAGTAGCCACCGAGACATTAATTGGGGAGCTGTTTTTT | CASSKVATETLIGELFF
14 | NA | once | TRBJ2-5 | TRBV7-2 | TGTGCCAGCAGCTTAGGGGGCAGTCAAGAGACCCAGTACTTC | CASSLGGSQETQYF
16 | NA | NA | TRBJ2-2 | TRBV21-1 | TGTGCCAGCAGCCCCAGACCCGGGGGCGACGATGGAGAGCTGTTTTTT | CASSPRPGGDDGELFF
14 | TRBD1 | NA | TRBJ1-1 | TRBV27 | TGTGCCAGCAGTCCAGGGACAGCGAACACTGAAGCTTTCTTT | CASSPGTANTEAFF
13 | TRBD2 | once | TRBJ2-7 | TRBV3-1/TRBV3-2 | TGTGCCAGCAGCCAAGAGACTAGCCGTAAGCAGTACTTC | CASSQETSRKQYF
17 | NA | NA | TRBJ2-6 | TRBV9 | TGTGCCAGCAGCGTAGGTGAGAGGACCTCTGGGGCCAACGTCCTGACTTTC | CASSVGERTSGANVLTF
15 | NA | few | TRBJ1-2 | TRBV3-1/TRBV3-2 | TGTGCCAGCATGGCCAGTCTGGCGACTAACTATGGCTACACCTTC | CASMASLATNYGYTF
18 | NA | NA | TRBJ2-6 | TRBV25-1 | TGTGCCAGCAGTTCGGGGGTACCGTCTCTCTCTGGGGCCAACGTCCTGACTTTC | CASSSGVPSLSGANVLTF
13 | NA | NA | TRBJ1-6 | TRBV28 | TGTGCCAGCAGTTTACCGTATAATTCACCCCTCCACTTT | CASSLPYNSPLHF
14 | NA | once | TRBJ2-7 | TRBV18 | TGTGCCAGCTCACCAAAAGGGTGGGCCTACGAGCAGTACTTC | CASSPKGWAYEQYF
16 | NA | NA | TRBJ2-4 | TRBV28 | TGTGCCAGCAGTTTCTTGGCAGGGAGTCTGAAAAACATTCAGTACTTC | CASSFLAGSLKNIQYF
15 | NA | NA | TRBJ2-5 | TRBV5-4 | TGTGCCAGCAGCGAGGGACACAGTGCACAAGAGACCCAGTACTTC | CASSEGHSAQETQYF
14 | NA | NA | TRBJ2-7 | TRBV9 | TGTGCCAGCAGCGTAGGATCCAGAACGTACGAGCAGTACTTC | CASSVGSRTYEQYF
14 | TRBD2 | few | TRBJ2-2 | TRBV11-3 | TGTGCCAGCGCGGCGGGGGGGCGAGGCGGGGAGCTGTTTTTT | CASAAGGRGGELFF
14 | TRBD1 | NA | TRBJ1-1 | TRBV6-5 | TGTGCCAGCGGGGGGAGACAGGGGTACACTGAAGCTTTCTTT | CASGGRQGYTEAFF
15 | NA | NA | TRBJ2-3 | TRBV5-1 | TGCGCCAGCAGCTTGGACGAACCGAGCACAGATACGCAGTATTTT | CASSLDEPSTDTQYF
13 | NA | NA | TRBJ1-1 | TRBV27 | TGTGCCAGCAGTCCCGGATTTAACACTGAAGCTTTCTTT | CASSPGFNTEAFF
14 | NA | NA | TRBJ2-7 | TRBV9 | TGTGCCAGCAGCGTAGCTGTAGCCGGGAACGAGCAGTACTTC | CASSVAVAGNEQYF
12 | TRBD2 | NA | TRBJ2-1 | TRBV10-3 | TGTGCCATCAGTGATCAGCGGGGTGGGCAGTTCTTC | CAISDQRGGQFF
14 | TRBD1 | NA | TRBJ2-7 | TRBV7-9 | TGTGCCAGCAGCTCCGGGACAGGGTACTACGAGCAGTACTTC | CASSSGTGYYEQYF
14 | TRBD1 | NA | TRBJ2-7 | TRBV6-1 | TGTGCCAGCAGTGATCCCACAGGGGGGAACGAGCAGTACTTC | CASSDPTGGNEQYF
14 | TRBD2 | NA | TRBJ2-5 | TRBV6-5 | TGTGCCAGCAGGAGTAGCGGGAGGGCGGAGACCCAGTACTTC | CASRSSGRAETQYF
14 | NA | NA | TRBJ1-2 | TRBV6-1 | TGTGCCAGCAGTGAGGTTCGGGGGAGTTGGGGCTACACCTTC | CASSEVRGSWGYTF
15 | TRBD2 | NA | TRBJ2-4 | TRBV2 | TGTGCCAGCAGTGAACCAGCGGGGGCCAAAAACATTCAGTACTTC | CASSEPAGAKNIQYF
17 | TRBD1 | NA | TRBJ1-3 | TRBV4-1 | TGCGCCAGCAGCCCCCTAGGGGGTGGGGGACAGCGAAACACCATATATTTT | CASSPLGGGGQRNTIYF
17 | NA | NA | TRBJ1-4 | TRBV15 | TGTGCCACCAGCAGAGAGGATTGGCAGAACATAAATGAAAAACTGTTTTTT | CATSREDWQNINEKLFF
11 | NA | few | TRBJ2-7 | TRBV20-1 | TGCAGTGCTAGAGGCTTCTACGAGCAGTACTTC | CSARGFYEQYF
18 | TRBD2 | NA | TRBJ2-3 | TRBV9 | TGTGCCAGCAGCGTCTGGGTGGCGGGGGGAACCAGCACAGATACGCAGTATTTT | CASSVWVAGGTSTDTQYF
16 | TRBD2 | NA | TRBJ2-1 | TRBV6-4 | TGTGCCAGCAGTGACTCGGGACTAGCGGGGGGGCATGAGCAGTTCTTC | CASSDSGLAGGHEQFF
15 | NA | NA | TRBJ1-1 | TRBV27 | TGTGCCAGCAGTCAGACAGGTGACATGAACACTGAAGCTTTCTTT | CASSQTGDMNTEAFF
13 | NA | NA | TRBJ1-1 | TRBV30 | TGTGCCTGGAGGGGAGGAACCAACACTGAAGCTTTCTTT | CAWRGGTNTEAFF
16 | TRBD2 | NA | TRBJ2-1 | TRBV19 | TGTGCCAGTAGTAGACTAGCGGGGGGCTCCTACAATGAGCAGTTCTTC | CASSRLAGGSYNEQFF
17 | NA | NA | TRBJ1-5 | TRBV19 | TGTGCCAGTGCCGGGTCGGTCCGCTTCTTTAGCAATCAGCCCCAGCATTTT | CASAGSVRFFSNQPQHF
14 | NA | NA | TRBJ1-2 | TRBV13 | TGTGCCAGCAGCTCAGAGGTGCAGGGAAATGGCTACACCTTC | CASSSEVQGNGYTF
19 | TRBD1 | NA | TRBJ2-1 | TRBV27 | TGTGCCAGCAGTTTATATATCGGGGCCCCCGGGACAGAGTACAATGAGCAGTTCTTC | CASSLYIGAPGTEYNEQFF
15 | TRBD1 | NA | TRBJ2-3 | TRBV7-7 | TGTGCTAGCAGCACCGGGACAGGGGGTCCAGATACGCAGTATTTT | CASSTGTGGPDTQYF